The rows below give T cell receptor beta chains drawn from one sample of a study of blood T cell repertoires in COVID-19. Sequencing was performed with immunoSEQ multiplex PCR; in TCRdb, only in-frame clones are kept and a portion is missing. Of 90,000 to 100,000 clones listed, around nine tenths were seen once; the top ten hold 1.5% to 2%. The material sequenced was peripheral blood. The source is an elderly man with acute or convalescent COVID-19. CDR3s include the opening cysteine and the closing phenylalanine or tryptophan. D genes are given only for firm matches. The size of a clone is reported for some rows only, either as once, few or many, or as a class for expanded clones.

TGTGCCAGCAGCTCCCGGGACAGGGATCAAGAGACCCAGTACTTC | CASSSRDRDQETQYF | - | TRBD1 | TRBJ2-5 | TRBV28
TGTGCCTGGAGTATAGCAGCGTTTAACACCGGGGAGCTGTTTTTT | CAWSIAAFNTGELFF | - | - | TRBJ2-2 | TRBV30
TGTGCCAGCAGTTACTCGACAGGGGAGATGAACACTGAAGCTTTCTTT | CASSYSTGEMNTEAFF | - | TRBD1 | TRBJ1-1 | TRBV6-5
TGTGCCAGCAGTTCCCGGGGACAGGGGTCGAATGAGCAGTTCTTC | CASSSRGQGSNEQFF | - | TRBD1 | TRBJ2-1 | TRBV6-2/TRBV6-3
TGTGCCAGCAGCCGACTAGCGGGAGAATACTACGAGCAGTACTTC | CASSRLAGEYYEQYF | - | TRBD2 | TRBJ2-7 | TRBV7-9
TGTGCCAGCAGCTTAGGGACTAGCGGGAGAAAGTACTTC | CASSLGTSGRKYF | - | TRBD2 | TRBJ2-5 | TRBV7-2
TGTGCCAGCAGCCCCGTCAGCACAGATACGCAGTATTTT | CASSPVSTDTQYF | - | - | TRBJ2-3 | TRBV7-9
TGTGCCAGCAGCCAAGATCAAGGGACAGGCGCCGGGGAGCTGTTTTTT | CASSQDQGTGAGELFF | - | TRBD1 | TRBJ2-2 | TRBV4-2
TGTGCCAGCCTCGGACAGGGTCGGGGAAACACTGAAGCTTTCTTT | CASLGQGRGNTEAFF | - | TRBD1 | TRBJ1-1 | TRBV28
TGTGCCAGCAGTGACAGGGGGTACGAGCAGTACTTC | CASSDRGYEQYF | - | TRBD1 | TRBJ2-7 | TRBV2
TGTGCCACCAGTGATTCCCGGACAGGGACGAGTGGGCAGTTCTTC | CATSDSRTGTSGQFF | - | TRBD1 | TRBJ2-1 | TRBV24-1
TGTGCCAGCAGCTTAGAGGGACTAGCGGGAGTCGAGCAGTTCTTC | CASSLEGLAGVEQFF | - | TRBD2 | TRBJ2-1 | TRBV7-2
TGTGCCAGCACCTTGACAGGGCGACCCCTCCGGAGCAATGAGCAGTTCTTC | CASTLTGRPLRSNEQFF | - | TRBD1 | TRBJ2-1 | TRBV28
TGTGCCAGCAGTGAACTCGCGAACTACAATGAGCAGTTCTTC | CASSELANYNEQFF | - | - | TRBJ2-1 | TRBV6-1
TGTGCCAGCAGTTTGGGTCTAGCCCCAGATACGCAGTATTTT | CASSLGLAPDTQYF | - | - | TRBJ2-3 | TRBV27
TGTGCCAGTAGTATCCGTGGCGAGGGGGTCAAGCAGTACTTC | CASSIRGEGVKQYF | - | - | TRBJ2-7 | TRBV19
TGTGCCAGTAGTATCGGGCAGGGGGCGCGTTTAGCTTTCTTT | CASSIGQGARLAFF | - | TRBD1 | TRBJ1-1 | TRBV19
TGTGCCAGCAGCCAACCAAGCGGTGGTGAGCAGTTCTTC | CASSQPSGGEQFF | - | - | TRBJ2-1 | TRBV3-1/TRBV3-2
TGTGCCAGCAGTCGAGCGGACTCCTCCTACGAGCAGTACTTC | CASSRADSSYEQYF | - | - | TRBJ2-7 | TRBV28
TGTGCCAGCAGCTTGGACGGGAGGTTGGGAAATACGCAGTATTTT | CASSLDGRLGNTQYF | - | TRBD2 | TRBJ2-3 | TRBV7-2
TGTGCCACCAGAGAGTCTTTAGCGGGGCTAGGTAGAGAGCAGTTCTTC | CATRESLAGLGREQFF | - | TRBD2 | TRBJ2-1 | TRBV15
TGTGCCAGTAGTATCAACAGGGTGGGAGAGCAGTACTTC | CASSINRVGEQYF | - | - | TRBJ2-7 | TRBV19
TGTGCCAGCATCCCGGGACAGGGTAGACACACCATATATTTT | CASIPGQGRHTIYF | - | TRBD1 | TRBJ1-3 | TRBV2
TGTGCCAGCAGCCAAGAGCCTGCCGGGTTCGCGGGAGCTTCCTACGAGCAGTACTTC | CASSQEPAGFAGASYEQYF | - | TRBD2 | TRBJ2-7 | TRBV3-1/TRBV3-2
TGTGCCACCAGTTCGTTGGGGGCGCGCACCGGGGAGCTGTTTTTT | CATSSLGARTGELFF | once | - | TRBJ2-2 | TRBV24-1
TGTGCCAGCAGCTTAATGAGGGTACGGGGCTACACCTTC | CASSLMRVRGYTF | - | - | TRBJ1-2 | TRBV7-2
TGTGCCAGCAGCTTGCTCGGGAGGGGGTACAATGAGCAGTTCTTC | CASSLLGRGYNEQFF | - | TRBD2 | TRBJ2-1 | TRBV5-4
TGTGCCAGCAGTTTAGTCGGACTAGCGGGAAACTACGAGCAGTACTTC | CASSLVGLAGNYEQYF | - | TRBD2 | TRBJ2-7 | TRBV28
TGTGCCAGCAGACCCGTCCCGGGAGGCGGGAACACTGAAGCTTTCTTT | CASRPVPGGGNTEAFF | - | - | TRBJ1-1 | TRBV28
TGTGCCAGCAGTAAAGGACTAGCGGGAGCCGGTCGTACGCAGTATTTT | CASSKGLAGAGRTQYF | - | TRBD2 | TRBJ2-3 | TRBV6-1
TGTGCCACCAGTCGACTAGATTCGAACACCGGGGAGCTGTTTTTT | CATSRLDSNTGELFF | - | - | TRBJ2-2 | TRBV24-1
TGCGCCAGCAGCTTGGGACAGGGCGTGGATACGCAGTATTTT | CASSLGQGVDTQYF | - | TRBD1 | TRBJ2-3 | TRBV5-1
TGCAGTGTACAGAAGGAGACCCAGTACTTC | CSVQKETQYF | - | - | TRBJ2-5 | TRBV20-1
TGTGCCAGTAGTCCCGGGACTAGCGGCTTCTCCTACGAGCAGTACTTC | CASSPGTSGFSYEQYF | - | TRBD2 | TRBJ2-7 | TRBV19
TGTGCCAGTAGTATCGGAGGAGGTTACAATGAGCAGTTCTTC | CASSIGGGYNEQFF | - | - | TRBJ2-1 | TRBV19
TGTGCCAGCAGTGAAGCGGCGACAGGGCATCAGCCCCAGCATTTT | CASSEAATGHQPQHF | - | TRBD1 | TRBJ1-5 | TRBV6-1
TGTGCCAGCAGCTCCCTAGCGGGAGGGCCGGGGAACACCGGGGAGCTGTTTTTT | CASSSLAGGPGNTGELFF | once | TRBD2 | TRBJ2-2 | TRBV7-6
TGTGCCAGTAGTGAGACGGACTCTCTCGGAGGCTACACCTTC | CASSETDSLGGYTF | - | - | TRBJ1-2 | TRBV19
TGTGCCAGCAGCTCCACAGGGATTAAGTGGTTCTTC | CASSSTGIKWFF | - | - | TRBJ2-1 | TRBV7-9
TGTGCCAGCAGCCCCGCCGGGACTAGCGGGAGGATTACCTACGAGCAGTACTTC | CASSPAGTSGRITYEQYF | - | TRBD2 | TRBJ2-7 | TRBV7-9
TGTGCCAGCAGTGAACTAGCGGGGATAAGCACAGATACGCAGTATTTT | CASSELAGISTDTQYF | - | TRBD2 | TRBJ2-3 | TRBV6-4
TGCGCCAGCAACCCCGGGTCTTCCACGATGAACACTGAAGCTTTCTTT | CASNPGSSTMNTEAFF | - | - | TRBJ1-1 | TRBV4-1
TGCGCCAGCAGCCAAGATGCGGACTTCCAAGGGAATTCACCCCTCCACTTT | CASSQDADFQGNSPLHF | - | - | TRBJ1-6 | TRBV4-1
TGTGCCAGCAGTGATCTCGACAGGGAGGTGGAAGCTTTCTTT | CASSDLDREVEAFF | - | TRBD1 | TRBJ1-1 | TRBV25-1
TGTGCCAGCACAAGAGGGACAGGGGTACAAGATACGCAGTATTTT | CASTRGTGVQDTQYF | - | TRBD1 | TRBJ2-3 | TRBV27
TGCAGCGTTTCGGAGGGACAGGGCGGCTACACCTTC | CSVSEGQGGYTF | once | TRBD1 | TRBJ1-2 | TRBV29-1
TGTGCCACCCTGGACAGGTCTTACTATGGCTACACCTTC | CATLDRSYYGYTF | - | TRBD1 | TRBJ1-2 | TRBV28
TGTGCCAGCAGTTTCACTAGCGGCAGAGCGGATACGCAGTATTTT | CASSFTSGRADTQYF | - | TRBD2 | TRBJ2-3 | TRBV28
TGTGCCAGCAGCCAAGTGGCTAGCGGCTACAATGAGCAGTTCTTC | CASSQVASGYNEQFF | once | TRBD2 | TRBJ2-1 | TRBV3-1/TRBV3-2
TGTGCCAGCAGCTTAATGCGGGTCTCCACAGATACGCAGTATTTT | CASSLMRVSTDTQYF | - | - | TRBJ2-3 | TRBV5-4
TGTGCCAGCAAACCCGAGACAGGGACGGGTGGCCTTTCCGACGAGCAGTACTTC | CASKPETGTGGLSDEQYF | - | TRBD1 | TRBJ2-7 | TRBV7-9
TGTGCCAGCGCCGCCGGGGTGGACGGCTACACCTTC | CASAAGVDGYTF | - | - | TRBJ1-2 | TRBV18